This section outlines one T cell receptor beta chain sequence together with its context. Its antigen remains unknown. The sample comes from a study of T-cell memory formation after mild COVID-19. This CDR3 is built from 14 residues. Trimming shortened V by 1 base and J by 0 bases, and 6 bases separated the two germline ends. Germline V gene lookup returns CDR1 SEHNR and CDR2 FQNEAQ (reference sequence). TCRdb analysed the 5' RACE reads with MiXCR anew, one entry per CDR3 protein. The sample consists of 40,000 to 60,000 distinct CDR3 sequences, roughly 27% of them appearing once. Study-level results: Prior to infection, memory already included some responding clones, suggesting cross-reactive memory joined. Researchers could not confirm that second-wave clones peaking on day 37 targeted SARS-CoV-2.

This chain connects TRBV7-9 to TRBJ2-5, with D hard to call. This sequence was found in a young man who had mild COVID-19 (a few samples of this study predate the infection). Cell type and time point are not known. Sequenced sample: PBMCs or a T cell subset sorted from them (not recorded which). The CDR3 sequence: CASSLDRNQETQYF. DNA of the CDR3: TGTGCCAGCAGCTTAGACAGAAACCAAGAGACCCAGTACTTC.